A single sample gave rise to the 25 T cell receptor beta chains below, sequenced in a study of T-cell reconstitution after alpha-beta-depleted transplantation in children (dated by TCRdb to 2016 to 2017). The library was obtained by PCR. TCRdb names Illumina HiSeq 2500 as the instrument used. TCR library preparation used molecular barcoding, with unique molecular identifiers applied to normalize quantification of the TCRbeta repertoire. The public reads were quality trimmed at Q25 with fastp and then assembled into clones with MiXCR by TCRdb, keeping productive beta chains. All rows with the same CDR3 protein become a single entry with the most common DNA and genes. For this sample there are roughly 200,000 distinct CDR3 sequences; 8% to 9.5% appear just once. Of the sample, 5% to 7% is held by the ten largest clones. Sequencing used PBMCs from the stem cell graft donor, obtained from the stem cell graft. These receptors were collected from a human donor who donated a stem cell graft to a child with acute lymphoblastic leukemia.

The table lists this clonotype with many counts. J is TRBJ2-7 and V is TRBV14; perhaps TRBD2 as D (6 bases). The length of the CDR3 is 13 residues. Trimming removed 1 base at V and 2 bases at J, with 6 bases between. The germline V gene encodes CDR1 SGHDN and CDR2 FVKESK. The CDR3 bases are TGTGCCAGCAGCCAAGCGGGGGCCTACGAGCAGTACTTC. Protein: CASSQAGAYEQYF.

This chain links TRBV20-1 with TRBJ2-7; TRBD1 matches at 7 bases. Germline loops: CDR1 DFQATT, CDR2 SNEGSKA (reference sequence). J was trimmed by 3 bases and V by 6 bases; bases with no gene match: 5. The CDR3 is made up of 12 amino acids. CDR3: CSAPRDSYEQYF. The CDR3 DNA reads TGCAGTGCACCTCGGGACAGCTACGAGCAGTACTTC.

V usage is TRBV11-2 and J usage is TRBJ2-2; possibly TRBD1 or TRBD2 for D (5 bases each). Deletions cut 3 bases from V and 1 base from J, with 24 bases between. Germline assignment: CDR1 SGHAT and CDR2 FQNNGV. The CDR3 sequence is 20 residues long. The CDR3 nucleotides are TGTGCCAGCAGCTTGGAGGAATGGGGAAAGCAGGGAGTGAACACCGGGGAGCTGTTTTTT. Translation: CASSLEEWGKQGVNTGELFF.

The CDR3 is CASSLAGLGNTIYF. CDR3 DNA: TGTGCCAGCAGTTTAGCGGGGTTGGGAAACACCATATATTTT. The V call is TRBV12-3 or TRBV12-4, the J call TRBJ1-3, with no clear D. V dropped 0 bases and J dropped 4 bases, with 7 bases sitting between them. CDR3 length: 14 amino acids.

This clonotype appeared a few times. V and J are TRBV4-3 and TRBJ2-7; D unclear. The germline V gene encodes CDR1 LGHNA and CDR2 YSLEER. V was shortened by 2 bases and J by 5 bases, with 19 bases between the two germline ends. CDR3 length: 16 residues. This CDR3 is CASSQNSGPRNHEQYF. In nucleotides, the CDR3 is TGCGCCAGCAGCCAAAATTCCGGGCCCAGGAACCACGAGCAGTACTTC.

This clonotype was recorded at least ten times. The V and J genes are TRBV10-3 and TRBJ1-1; D call uncertain. From germline, CDR1 is ENHRY and CDR2 SYGVKD. This CDR3 is 16 amino acids long. V lost 4 bases, J lost 1 base, and 16 bases lay in between. CDR3 residues: CAISGGPESWNTEAFF. Written as DNA, the CDR3 is TGTGCCATCAGTGGAGGTCCGGAGTCATGGAACACTGAAGCTTTCTTT.

This clonotype was seen a few times. This chain joins TRBV4-3 and TRBJ2-3; D is ambiguous. Trimming removed 4 bases from V and 0 bases from J, with 8 bases in between. The CDR3 contains 14 residues. Germline-derived CDR1 and CDR2 are LGHNA and YSLEER. In DNA form, the CDR3 reads TGCGCCAGCAGCCCGGTAACTAGCACAGATACGCAGTATTTT. This codes for CASSPVTSTDTQYF.

This clonotype was seen only a few times. The V and J genes are TRBV3-1 and TRBJ2-1; possibly TRBD2 for D (6 bases). This CDR3 has 14 residues. In germline, CDR1 is LGHDT, CDR2 YNNKEL (reference sequence). V was pared by 1 base and J by 10 bases, with 14 bases between. This chain's CDR3 is CASSQGRGYGEQFF. CDR3 coding DNA: TGTGCCAGCAGCCAAGGTCGGGGGTATGGAGAGCAGTTCTTC.

The CDR3 reads CASSLGDLSRMELFF. Here the CDR3 DNA reads TGCGCCAGCAGCTTGGGGGACCTCTCGCGTATGGAGCTGTTTTTT. The chain uses TRBV5-1 and TRBJ2-2; D may be TRBD1 or TRBD2 (5 bases each). Germline CDR1 SGHRS, CDR2 YFSETQ. The CDR3 covers 15 residues. Trimming shortened V by 0 bases and J by 10 bases, and 16 bases separated the two germline ends.

The rearrangement links TRBV7-9 to TRBJ1-4; D may be TRBD1 (5 bases). Between the trimmed V and J ends, which lost 5 bases and 6 bases, there was a span of 13 bases. In germline, CDR1 is SEHNR, CDR2 FQNEAQ (reference sequence). The CDR3 covers 14 residues. In DNA form, the CDR3 reads TGTGCCAGCAGCCCCAAGGGAGGGGATGAAAAACTGTTTTTT. This codes for CASSPKGGDEKLFF.

The rearrangement uses TRBV7-2 and TRBJ1-1; 9 nucleotides align to TRBD1. Germline CDR1 SGHTA, CDR2 FQGNSA. The ends lost 5 bases at V and 4 bases at J; junction bases unmatched: 8. CDR3 length equals 15 residues. In nucleotides, the CDR3 is TGTGCCAGCAGCAGACGGACAGGGGAGGGCACTGAAGCTTTCTTT. The encoded protein is CASSRRTGEGTEAFF.

CDR3 coding DNA: TGCAGTGCTAGAGATGTGGGGCGCGGCTATGGCTACACCTTC. Its protein product is CSARDVGRGYGYTF. The chain is built from TRBV20-1 and TRBJ1-2, with a possible D match to TRBD1 (5 bases). Looked up from germline, CDR1 is DFQATT and CDR2 is SNEGSKA (reference sequence). The V end was cut by 0 bases, the J end by 4 bases, with 12 bases between. The CDR3 is 14 amino acids.

This clonotype was seen more than once but under ten times. This chain connects TRBV2 to TRBJ1-6; D is undetermined. Trimming took off 6 bases at V and 3 bases at J, with 21 bases between the two ends. The CDR3 is made up of 18 amino acids. Germline CDR1 and CDR2: SNHLY and FYNNEI. The CDR3 DNA is TGTGCCAGCAGAAGCACCGGGGAACAGAGGGACTATAATTCACCCCTCCACTTT. This encodes CASRSTGEQRDYNSPLHF.

This chain uses TRBV25-1 with TRBJ1-4; TRBD1 agrees at 7 bases. V was clipped by 6 bases and J by 7 bases; unmatched bases: 11. Germline-derived CDR1 and CDR2 are MGHDK and SYGVNS. The CDR3 is 15 amino acids. CDR3 protein: CASSQGGTSIEKLFF. In DNA form, the CDR3 reads TGTGCCAGCAGCCAGGGGGGTACATCCATTGAAAAACTGTTTTTT.

For the CDR3, the DNA is TGCGCCAGCAGCCGAACCGGGACCCCCGGGGAGACCCAGTACTTC. This encodes CASSRTGTPGETQYF. The chain recombines TRBV5-1 with TRBJ2-5; D possibly uses TRBD1 or TRBD2 (5 bases each). V lost 4 bases to trimming and J lost 5 bases, with 18 bases between them. Per the germline V gene, CDR1 is SGHRS and CDR2 is YFSETQ. The CDR3 is made up of 15 amino acids.

This rearrangement joins TRBV5-6 to TRBJ1-4; D remains ambiguous. The germline V and J ends were trimmed by 1 base and 8 bases, with 9 bases remaining between them. This CDR3 comprises 13 residues. CDR1 is SGHDT, CDR2 YYEEEE, per germline. CDR3 sequence: CASSLHLGEKLFF. The DNA of the CDR3 is TGTGCCAGCAGCTTGCATTTGGGAGAAAAACTGTTTTTT.

Many counts were recorded for this clonotype. The chain has TRBV7-2 and TRBJ2-2; a weak D match, TRBD1 (6 bases). CDR3 length: 14 amino acids. V shed 5 bases and J shed 2 bases, with 9 bases lying between them. Germline CDR1 and CDR2: SGHTA and FQGNSA. The CDR3 DNA follows: TGTGCCAGCAGCCGGACAGTAAACACCGGGGAGCTGTTTTTT. This encodes CASSRTVNTGELFF.

The chain joins TRBV12-3 or TRBV12-4 to TRBJ2-3, with 7 bases fitting TRBD1. After removal of 6 bases from V and 4 bases from J, the junction contained 4 bases not matched to a gene. CDR3 length equals 13 residues. The CDR3 reads CASSPDRADTQYF. Here the CDR3 DNA reads TGTGCCAGCAGCCCTGACAGGGCAGATACGCAGTATTTT.

This clonotype has just a few counts. J is TRBJ2-7 and V is TRBV30, with D unclear. Germline CDR1 and CDR2: GTSNPN and SVGIG (reference sequence). Trimming took 3 bases from V and 1 from J, leaving 13 bases between them. There are 14 residues in the CDR3. The DNA for the CDR3 is TGTGCCTGGAGAACGGAGTGGGGATCCTACGAGCAGTACTTC. Protein product: CAWRTEWGSYEQYF.

This clonotype was recorded at least ten times. This chain uses TRBV6-1 with TRBJ2-1; the match to TRBD2 covers 14 bases. Losses at the gene ends were 8 bases for V and 6 bases for J; bases not matched to a gene: 6. Germline CDR1 MNHNS, CDR2 SASEGT. The CDR3 has 15 amino acids. The CDR3 coding sequence is TGTGCCAGCGACGTGACTAGCGGGGGGGCCAATGAGCAGTTCTTC. The encoded protein is CASDVTSGGANEQFF.

The chain is built from TRBV7-8 and TRBJ1-1, with TRBD1 as a possible D gene (5 bases). Germline loops: CDR1 SGHVS, CDR2 FQNEAQ. The CDR3 is made up of 15 amino acids. Deletions cut 2 bases from V and 4 bases from J, with 14 bases between. This CDR3 is CASSLYGREGTEAFF. The CDR3 DNA reads as TGTGCCAGCAGCTTATACGGCAGGGAAGGCACTGAAGCTTTCTTT.

This clonotype was seen at least ten times. The chain recombines TRBV20-1 with TRBJ2-7; 7 positions agree with TRBD2. In germline, CDR1 is DFQATT, CDR2 SNEGSKA (reference sequence). There are 13 residues in the CDR3. V was pared by 6 bases and J by 3 bases, with 8 bases of the junction left unmatched. CDR3 DNA: TGCAGTGCCCCCTTTGAGCGGGGCTACGAGCAGTACTTC. The encoded protein is CSAPFERGYEQYF.

This clonotype was seen a few times. The J gene is TRBJ1-6, the V gene TRBV6-5; D perhaps matches TRBD1 (5 bases). Germline V gene sequence: CDR1 MNHEY, CDR2 SVGAGI. This CDR3 spans 15 amino acids. V gave up 0 bases and J gave up 8 bases, with 11 bases separating them. CDR3 residues: CASSYSRDGDSPLHF. DNA for the CDR3: TGTGCCAGCAGTTACTCCAGGGATGGGGATTCACCCCTCCACTTT.

The chain has TRBV4-1 and TRBJ2-3; weak D call: TRBD1 (5 bases). Trimming pared 4 bases from V and 2 bases from J, leaving 16 bases between. The CDR3 has 16 residues. Germline CDR1 reads MGHRA; CDR2 reads YSYEKL. The CDR3 DNA follows: TGCGCCAGCAGCCCTCTCGTCAGGGCACTCACAGATACGCAGTATTTT. Protein sequence: CASSPLVRALTDTQYF.

There are a few counts of this clonotype. The rearrangement links TRBV20-1 to TRBJ1-5, with no clear D. The germline CDR1 and CDR2 sequences are DFQATT and SNEGSKA (reference sequence). Trimming took off 6 bases at V and 3 bases at J, with 9 bases between the two ends. The CDR3 totals 12 residues. This CDR3 reads CSANMNNQPQHF. For the CDR3, the DNA is TGCAGTGCAAACATGAACAATCAGCCCCAGCATTTT.